Listed below are T cell receptor beta chains from one sample, sequenced in a study of human T cells and chemical hapten exposure. TCRdb re-called the RACE reads through MiXCR, storing one row per CDR3 protein. The table records 100,000 or so distinct CDR3 sequences, around 10% of them present only once. The sample was whole blood, taken in connection with sensitization to the hapten diphenylcyclopropenone (DPC). The receptors here all came from a man aged 40-49 years with alopecia areata. Some clones in this sample may be carry-over from other donors' samples. Both conserved end residues are part of each CDR3. D genes are given only for firm matches. Part of the rows lack a size; the others show once, few, many or a class for expanded clones.

j_call,clone_size,v_call,d_call,cdr3_nt,cdr3_aa
TRBJ2-2,.,TRBV20-1,.,TGCAGTGCTAGAGACCCCTCCGGGACCAACAACACCGGGGAGCTGTTTTTT,CSARDPSGTNNTGELFF
TRBJ2-2,.,TRBV7-8,.,TGTGCCAGCAGCTTAGATGGTCCCGGGGAGCTGTTTTTT,CASSLDGPGELFF
TRBJ1-1,few,TRBV5-1,TRBD1,TGCGCCAGCAACCGGGACAGCATGAACACTGAAGCTTTCTTT,CASNRDSMNTEAFF
TRBJ2-5,few,TRBV28,.,TGTGCCAGCAGCCCCGGCGGGCCGACGGAGACCCAGTACTTC,CASSPGGPTETQYF
TRBJ2-4,.,TRBV29-1,.,TGCAGCGTTGCCACAGAGGACAAAAACATTCAGTACTTC,CSVATEDKNIQYF
TRBJ2-6,.,TRBV11-1,TRBD2,TGTGCCAGCAGCTCACCTGGCGGGAGGAGGCCCTCTGGGGCCAACGTCCTGACTTTC,CASSSPGGRRPSGANVLTF
TRBJ2-7,.,TRBV7-9,.,TGTGCCAGCAGTATAGGGGGGGAAATTCGGAACGAGCAGTACTTC,CASSIGGEIRNEQYF
TRBJ2-3,many,TRBV29-1,.,TGCAGCGTTGGGGGGCTCACAGATACGCAGTATTTT,CSVGGLTDTQYF
TRBJ1-5,.,TRBV2,TRBD1,TGTGCCAGCAGTGAAGGGGGGACAGGTTATCAGCCCCAGCATTTT,CASSEGGTGYQPQHF
TRBJ2-1,few,TRBV5-4,.,TGTGCCAGCAGCTTCCGAGTCGGAGAGCAGTTCTTC,CASSFRVGEQFF
TRBJ1-6,.,TRBV11-3,TRBD1,TGTGCCAGCAGTCCCCGGGACAGTAATTCACCCCTCCACTTT,CASSPRDSNSPLHF